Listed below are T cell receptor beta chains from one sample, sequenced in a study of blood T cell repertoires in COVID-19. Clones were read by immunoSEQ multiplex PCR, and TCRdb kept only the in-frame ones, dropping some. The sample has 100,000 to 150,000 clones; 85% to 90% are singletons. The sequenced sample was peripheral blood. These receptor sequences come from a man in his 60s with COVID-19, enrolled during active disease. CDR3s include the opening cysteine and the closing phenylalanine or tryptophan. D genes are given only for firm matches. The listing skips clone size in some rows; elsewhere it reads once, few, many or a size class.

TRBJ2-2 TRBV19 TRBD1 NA CASSPRPLQGAVFGELFF TGTGCCAGTAGTCCAAGACCCCTACAGGGGGCGGTTTTCGGGGAGCTGTTTTTT
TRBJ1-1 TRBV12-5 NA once CASGSDSQGREAFF TGTGCTAGTGGATCCGACAGTCAAGGTAGGGAAGCTTTCTTT
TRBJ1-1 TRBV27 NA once CASSLSSDSEAFF TGTGCCAGCAGCTTATCAAGCGACAGTGAAGCTTTCTTT
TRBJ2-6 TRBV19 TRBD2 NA CASRLRGGRGGSGANVLTF TGTGCCAGTAGGCTCAGGGGCGGCCGGGGGGGCTCTGGGGCCAACGTCCTGACTTTC
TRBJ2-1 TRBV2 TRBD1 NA CASSPSGQLGNEQFF TGTGCCAGCAGCCCCTCGGGACAGCTTGGCAATGAGCAGTTCTTC
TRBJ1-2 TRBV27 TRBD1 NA CASSFVDRGRNYGYTF TGTGCCAGCAGTTTCGTGGACAGGGGGCGCAACTATGGCTACACCTTC
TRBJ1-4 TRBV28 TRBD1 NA CASSRDRVNEKLFF TGTGCCAGCAGTCGAGACAGGGTAAATGAAAAACTGTTTTTT
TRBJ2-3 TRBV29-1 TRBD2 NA CSVDLAGNRGDTQYF TGCAGCGTTGATCTAGCGGGGAACCGGGGAGATACGCAGTATTTT
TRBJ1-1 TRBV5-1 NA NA CASSASGAGTEAFF TGCGCCAGCAGCGCCTCAGGAGCAGGGACTGAAGCTTTCTTT
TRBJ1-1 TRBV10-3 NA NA CAISGGQTMNTEAFF TGTGCCATCAGTGGAGGACAGACAATGAACACTGAAGCTTTCTTT
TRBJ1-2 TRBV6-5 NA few CASSVSPTGHGYTF TGTGCCAGCAGCGTAAGCCCCACAGGGCATGGCTACACCTTC
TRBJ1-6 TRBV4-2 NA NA CASSQDYLGLPLHF TGTGCCAGCAGCCAAGATTATCTGGGCCTTCCCCTCCACTTT
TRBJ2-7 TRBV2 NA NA CASASGPPLYEQYF TGTGCCAGCGCATCGGGTCCTCCCCTCTACGAGCAGTACTTC
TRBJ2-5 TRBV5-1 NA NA CASSLGLSARPEETQYF TGCGCCAGCAGCTTGGGGCTATCCGCCAGGCCGGAAGAGACCCAGTACTTC
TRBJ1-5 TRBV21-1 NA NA CASSKALGQRNSNQPQHF TGTGCCAGCAGCAAAGCGCTGGGTCAGAGGAATAGCAATCAGCCCCAGCATTTT
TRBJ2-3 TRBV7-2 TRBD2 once CASSLGQRGRGDTQYF TGTGCCAGCAGCTTAGGTCAGCGGGGGCGAGGAGATACGCAGTATTTT
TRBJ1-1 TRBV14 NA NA CASSQWAMNTEAFF TGTGCCAGCAGCCAATGGGCGATGAACACTGAAGCTTTCTTT
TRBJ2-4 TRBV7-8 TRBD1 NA CASSPWTGGGNIQYF TGTGCCAGCAGCCCCTGGACAGGGGGTGGAAACATTCAGTACTTC
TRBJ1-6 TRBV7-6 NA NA CASSHSSYNSPLHF TGTGCCAGCAGCCACAGCTCCTATAATTCACCCCTCCACTTT
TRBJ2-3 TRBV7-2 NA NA CASSFWAGPTDTQYF TGTGCCAGCAGCTTTTGGGCGGGTCCCACAGATACGCAGTATTTT
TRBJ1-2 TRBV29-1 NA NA CSVEGVWAGINYGYTF TGCAGCGTTGAAGGGGTGTGGGCAGGAATCAACTATGGCTACACCTTC
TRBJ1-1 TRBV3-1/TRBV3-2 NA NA CASSQGLLRPTEAFF TGTGCCAGCAGCCAGGGACTCCTTAGGCCCACTGAAGCTTTCTTT
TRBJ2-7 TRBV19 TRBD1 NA CASSDDREHEQYF TGTGCCAGTAGCGACGACAGGGAGCACGAGCAGTACTTC